A single sample is the source of the 15 T cell receptor beta chains below, sequenced in a study of CD8 T cells in Susac syndrome. When the RNA was reverse transcribed, random hexamers were used with an input of 0.5 to 1 ug. TCRdb fed the immunoSEQ multiplex PCR reads into MiXCR, producing one record per CDR3 protein. The table includes approximately 180,000 distinct CDR3 sequences, 90% to 97% detected once. Input material: CD4+ T cells from PBMCs. The receptor source for this set is a human donor with multiple sclerosis.

This clonotype was found once. V is TRBV30 and J is TRBJ1-1; TRBD1 agrees at 7 bases. V dropped 1 base and J dropped 2; count of bases not matched to a gene: 1. Per germline, CDR1 GTSNPN and CDR2 SVGIG (reference sequence). This CDR3 comprises 13 residues. CDR3 region: CAWSGTGNTEAFF. CDR3 coding DNA: TGTGCCTGGAGTGGGACAGGCAACACTGAAGCTTTCTTT.

The chain links TRBV7-9 to TRBJ2-3; possibly TRBD1 for D (5 bases). The germline V gene encodes CDR1 SEHNR and CDR2 FQNEAQ (reference sequence). V was clipped by 6 bases and J by 1 base, with 8 bases between them. This CDR3 is 13 amino acids long. Here the CDR3 reads CASSDSRTDTQYF. In DNA, the CDR3 is TGTGCCAGCAGTGACAGCCGCACAGATACGCAGTATTTT.

The chain recombines TRBV6-6 with TRBJ1-2; D gene unclear. The V gene's germline CDR1 is MNHNY and CDR2 SVGAGI (reference sequence). CDR3 length equals 16 residues. Trimming stripped 0 bases from V and 2 bases from J, with 13 bases between. The CDR3 DNA reads as TGTGCCAGCAGTTACTCGAGAGGGCGGATAAACTATGGCTACACCTTC. Amino acids: CASSYSRGRINYGYTF.

V is TRBV6-5 and J is TRBJ2-7, with TRBD1 identical over 9 bases. J gave up 4 bases and V 6 bases, and 10 bases lay outside the gene matches. This CDR3 spans 15 amino acids. Germline lookup yields CDR1 MNHEY and CDR2 SVGAGI. The CDR3 DNA follows: TGTGCCAGCAGCCGACTCCCGGACAGGGGATACGAGCAGTACTTC. Its protein is CASSRLPDRGYEQYF.

The rearrangement links TRBV30 to TRBJ2-3; D might be TRBD1 or TRBD2, each matching 5 bases. This CDR3 contains 14 residues. CDR1 and CDR2 from the germline V gene are GTSNPN and SVGIG (reference sequence). V was trimmed by 0 bases and J by 5 bases, leaving 12 bases between them. The CDR3 nucleotides read TGTGCCTGGAGTGTCCGGGACGGGAAAGATACGCAGTATTTT. Protein product: CAWSVRDGKDTQYF.

The V gene is TRBV3-1, the J gene TRBJ1-5; perhaps TRBD1 as D (5 bases). The V gene lost 5 bases and the J gene lost 6 bases, with 17 bases spanning the gap. CDR1 and CDR2 from the germline V gene are LGHDT and YNNKEL (reference sequence). The CDR3 runs to 15 residues. In DNA form, the CDR3 reads TGTGCCAGCAGCGGATCCCACCGGGGACCTCAGCCCCAGCATTTT. It is translated as CASSGSHRGPQPQHF.

The count of this clonotype is one. The chain has TRBV12-3 or TRBV12-4 and TRBJ1-1; no clear D gene. The CDR3 is made up of 14 amino acids. Between the trimmed V and J ends, which lost 3 bases and 0 bases, there was a span of 8 bases. DNA of the CDR3: TGTGCCAGCAGTTTGGGATTAATGAACACTGAAGCTTTCTTT. Translation: CASSLGLMNTEAFF.

This chain connects TRBV15 to TRBJ2-4, with D perhaps TRBD1 or TRBD2 (5 bases each). Trimming took 0 bases from V and 10 from J, leaving 13 bases between them. CDR1 and CDR2 (germline): LNHNV, YYDKDF (reference sequence). The CDR3 contains 14 residues. The CDR3 DNA sequence: TGTGCCACCAGCAGAGACCAGGGACGAACGATTCAGTACTTC. This gives the protein CATSRDQGRTIQYF.

The CDR3 here is CASSLGINQPQHF. The CDR3 DNA is TGTGCCAGCAGCCTCGGCATCAATCAGCCCCAGCATTTT. The chain couples TRBV3-1 to TRBJ1-5, with D unclear. Germline loops: CDR1 LGHDT, CDR2 YNNKEL (reference sequence). Trimming took 4 bases from V and 3 from J, leaving 7 bases between them. This CDR3 contains 13 residues.

This chain connects TRBV12-3 or TRBV12-4 to TRBJ2-7, with 10 bases lining up with TRBD2. CDR3 length: 15 residues. V was pared by 4 bases and J by 3 bases, with 6 bases of the junction left unmatched. CDR3 sequence reads: CASSSSGGGIYEQYF. The CDR3 DNA reads as TGTGCCAGCAGTTCCAGCGGGGGGGGAATCTACGAGCAGTACTTC.

This chain links TRBV7-9 with TRBJ1-6; D is ambiguous. The V end was cut by 3 bases, the J end by 7 bases, with 13 bases between. Germline-derived CDR1 and CDR2 are SEHNR and FQNEAQ (reference sequence). The CDR3 extends over 15 amino acids. The CDR3 region has the DNA TGTGCCAGCAGCTTCAGTCTGCTAAGCAATTCACCCCTCCACTTT. Translated, it gives CASSFSLLSNSPLHF. The full variable domain, with the rest looked up from reference TRBV7-9 and TRBJ1-6, is DTGVSQNPRHKITKRGQNVTFRCDPISEHNRLYWYRQTLGQGPEFLTYFQNEAQLEKSRLLSDRFSAERPKGSFSTLEIQRTEQGDSAMYLCASSFSLLSNSPLHFGNGTRLTVT.

In nucleotides, the CDR3 is TGTGCCTGGGGGACTGACAATGAGCAGTTCTTC. Translation: CAWGTDNEQFF. This chain uses TRBV30 with TRBJ2-1; D may be TRBD2 (6 bases). This CDR3 spans 11 amino acids. CDR1 is GTSNPN, CDR2 SVGIG, per germline (reference sequence). Between the trimmed V and J ends, which lost 5 bases and 5 bases, there was a span of 7 bases.

The genes are TRBV20-1 and TRBJ2-5, with 9 bases matching TRBD2. The CDR3 extends over 13 amino acids. J lost 4 bases, V lost 5 bases, and 5 bases had no gene match. Germline V lookup: CDR1 DFQATT, CDR2 SNEGSKA (reference sequence). The CDR3 nucleotides read TGCAGTGCTGTAGCGGGGGTCGTAGAGACCCAGTACTTC. Translated: CSAVAGVVETQYF.

The rearrangement links TRBV27 to TRBJ1-6, with D possibly TRBD1 on 5 matching bases. V was cut by 2 bases and J by 8 bases, with 16 bases left in between. The CDR3 runs 16 residues. The germline V gene encodes CDR1 MNHEY and CDR2 SMNVEV (reference sequence). The CDR3 region is CASSLRGIGADSPLHF. CDR3 nucleotides: TGTGCCAGCAGTTTAAGGGGAATCGGGGCGGATTCACCCCTCCACTTT.

This sequence joins TRBV7-9 and TRBJ1-4; TRBD1 aligns across 9 bases. This CDR3 comprises 15 residues. Germline lookup yields CDR1 SEHNR and CDR2 FQNEAQ (reference sequence). Trimming removed 4 bases from V and 6 bases from J; junction bases left unmatched: 6. This chain's CDR3 is CASSSQGAKDEKLFF. For the CDR3, the DNA is TGTGCCAGCAGCTCACAGGGGGCAAAGGATGAAAAACTGTTTTTT.